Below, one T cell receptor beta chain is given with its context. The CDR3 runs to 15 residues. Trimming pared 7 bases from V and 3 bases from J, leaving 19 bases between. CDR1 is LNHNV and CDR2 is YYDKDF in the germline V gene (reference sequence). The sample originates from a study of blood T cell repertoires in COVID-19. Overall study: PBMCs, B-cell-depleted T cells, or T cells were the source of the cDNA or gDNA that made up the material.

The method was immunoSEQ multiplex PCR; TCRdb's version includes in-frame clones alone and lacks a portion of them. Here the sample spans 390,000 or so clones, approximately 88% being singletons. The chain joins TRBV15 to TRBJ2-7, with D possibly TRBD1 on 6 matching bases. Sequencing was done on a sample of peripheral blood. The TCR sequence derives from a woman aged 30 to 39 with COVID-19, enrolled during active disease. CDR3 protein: CATTTSPGTLYEQYV. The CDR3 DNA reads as TGTGCCACCACCACTTCTCCCGGGACACTCTACGAGCAGTACGTC.